One sample yielded the 17 T cell receptor beta chains listed below, sequenced in a study of T cell changes during pregnancy in multiple sclerosis. Generated by immunoSEQ multiplex PCR, the TCRdb table keeps only in-frame clones and is missing some. The sample includes about 48,000 clones, over 75% of them seen just once. The sequencing here drew on CD4+ T cells from peripheral blood mononuclear cells, taken in the second trimester of pregnancy. Receptor source: a female donor with multiple sclerosis, enrolled in a pregnancy study.

The genes are TRBV2 and TRBJ1-3, with TRBD1 matching over 7 bases. V shed 5 bases and J 0 bases; nucleotides not matched to a gene: 4. Per the germline V gene, CDR1 is SNHLY and CDR2 is FYNNEI. This CDR3 comprises 15 residues. The CDR3 protein is CASSPGTDSGNTIYF. DNA of the CDR3: TGTGCCAGCAGTCCAGGGACAGACTCTGGAAACACCATATATTTT.

The genes are TRBV5-1 and TRBJ1-2; no firm D call. Trimming took off 0 bases at V and 0 bases at J, with 9 bases between the two ends. The length of the CDR3 is 15 residues. The germline gives CDR1 SGHRS, CDR2 YFSETQ. The CDR3 DNA is TGCGCCAGCAGCTTGGCTGTTGGAGCTAACTATGGCTACACCTTC. Residues: CASSLAVGANYGYTF.

The rearrangement uses TRBV9 and TRBJ2-1; a possible D gene is TRBD2 (5 bases). The V gene lost 0 bases and the J gene lost 9 bases, with 19 bases spanning the gap. The CDR3 runs 16 residues. The germline V gene encodes CDR1 SGDLS and CDR2 YYNGEE. In DNA form, the CDR3 reads TGTGCCAGCAGCGTAGCTAGTACGGCGGCCCGGGGTGAGCAGTTCTTC. Protein sequence: CASSVASTAARGEQFF.

The rearrangement uses TRBV5-6 and TRBJ2-7, with TRBD2 matching over 11 bases. CDR1 SGHDT and CDR2 YYEEEE come from the germline V gene. J lost 6 bases, V lost 0 bases, and 5 bases had no gene match. CDR3 length equals 15 residues. CDR3 loop: CASSLGASGRSEQYF. CDR3 DNA: TGTGCCAGCAGCTTGGGGGCTAGCGGGAGGAGCGAGCAGTACTTC.

The V gene is TRBV7-7, the J gene TRBJ2-1; 11 bases line up with TRBD2. V gave up 8 bases and J gave up 5 bases; unmatched junction bases: 2. The CDR3 spans 13 residues. Germline V gene sequence: CDR1 SSHAT, CDR2 FNYEAQ (reference sequence). The CDR3 DNA sequence: TGTGCCAGCTCACTAGCGGGGGACAATGAGCAGTTCTTC. It is translated as CASSLAGDNEQFF.

CDR3 nucleotides: TGTGCCTGGAGTGTTACTGGGACAGGGGGCTTCTATGAGCAGTTCTTC. It encodes CAWSVTGTGGFYEQFF. J is TRBJ2-1 and V is TRBV30, with TRBD1 matching over 12 bases. V trimming: 0 bases; J trimming: 8 bases; junction bases outside the gene matches: 8. The CDR3 contains 16 residues. Germline assignment: CDR1 GTSNPN and CDR2 SVGIG (reference sequence).

The chain recombines TRBV2 with TRBJ1-2; 10 nucleotides match TRBD1. Germline-derived CDR1 and CDR2 are SNHLY and FYNNEI. This CDR3 contains 13 residues. The V and J ends lost 11 bases and 4 bases, in that order; junction bases with no gene match: 7. The chain's CDR3 is CADGTGDSYGYTF. CDR3 nucleotides: TGTGCCGATGGGACAGGGGATAGCTATGGCTACACCTTC.

The J gene is TRBJ2-7, the V gene TRBV29-1; 8 bases are shared with TRBD1. Trimming at V came to 4 bases and at J to 6 bases, leaving 8 bases not matched to a gene. The CDR3 sequence is 13 residues long. Germline V gene sequence: CDR1 SQVTM, CDR2 ANQGSEA. CDR3 amino acids: CSVGTGQYGEQYF. The CDR3 DNA follows: TGCAGCGTTGGGACAGGGCAATATGGCGAGCAGTACTTC.

V is TRBV7-3 and J is TRBJ2-1; D is unclear. The length of the CDR3 is 15 residues. The ends were cut back, 3 bases at V and 0 bases at J, with 9 bases in the middle. Looked up from germline, CDR1 is SGHTA and CDR2 is FQGTGA. CDR3 in DNA: TGTGCCAGCAGCTTTGGAAGAGGCTCCTACAATGAGCAGTTCTTC. This codes for CASSFGRGSYNEQFF.

This rearrangement joins TRBV19 to TRBJ2-3; TRBD2 aligns across 10 bases. From germline, CDR1 is LNHDA and CDR2 SQIVND (reference sequence). This CDR3 region has 16 residues. J was trimmed by 8 bases and V by 3 bases; bases with no gene match: 11. The CDR3 DNA reads as TGTGCCAGTAGTATTGGTCTAGCGGGAGTCTCCGGTACGCAGTATTTT. Translation: CASSIGLAGVSGTQYF.

About this clone itself: Other nucleotide sequences from this sample produce the same CDR3. The rearrangement uses TRBV2 and TRBJ2-3; D uncertain. Between the trimmed V and J ends, which lost 4 bases and 4 bases, there was a span of 6 bases. Germline V lookup: CDR1 SNHLY, CDR2 FYNNEI. This CDR3 spans 12 amino acids. CDR3 coding DNA: TGTGCCAGCAGTGGAGCCTCAGATACGCAGTATTTT. Protein product: CASSGASDTQYF.

The chain has TRBV7-2 and TRBJ2-1; D might be TRBD2 (5 bases). The CDR3 covers 17 residues. V was shortened by 4 bases and J by 7 bases, with 23 bases between the two germline ends. Germline values: CDR1 SGHTA, CDR2 FQGNSA. CDR3 DNA sequence: TGTGCCAGCAGCTCCATGTTAAGACCGCTTGAGGGAAATGAGCAGTTCTTC. Encoded protein: CASSSMLRPLEGNEQFF. Complete variable domain (other parts from reference TRBV7-2 and TRBJ2-1): GAGVSQSPSNKVTEKGKDVELRCDPISGHTALYWYRQSLGQGLEFLIYFQGNSAPDKSGLPSDRFSAERTGGSVSTLTIQRTQQEDSAVYLCASSSMLRPLEGNEQFFGPGTRLTVL.

This chain connects TRBV7-9 to TRBJ2-1; TRBD2 matches at 9 bases. The CDR3 loop spans 13 amino acids. In germline, CDR1 is SEHNR, CDR2 FQNEAQ (reference sequence). Trimming cost V 9 bases and J 5 bases; bases outside gene matches: 5. The CDR3 loop is CASSSGRHNEQFF. CDR3 nucleotides: TGTGCCAGTAGTAGCGGGAGACACAATGAGCAGTTCTTC.

This chain uses TRBV7-2 with TRBJ1-1; D might be TRBD1 (6 bases). The CDR3 is 14 amino acids. V dropped 2 bases and J dropped 0 bases, with 7 bases sitting between them. Germline V CDR1 and CDR2: SGHTA, FQGNSA. The CDR3 spells CASSLQGLNTEAFF. CDR3 nucleotides: TGTGCCAGCAGCTTACAGGGGTTGAACACTGAAGCTTTCTTT.

The chain is built from TRBV11-2 and TRBJ1-3; D is undetermined. This CDR3 spans 15 amino acids. Germline-derived CDR1 and CDR2 are SGHAT and FQNNGV. V lost 2 bases and J lost 0, with 8 bases in between. The CDR3 spells CASSLQSLSGNTIYF. DNA for the CDR3: TGTGCCAGCAGCTTACAAAGCCTCTCTGGAAACACCATATATTTT.

CDR3 protein: CASSLPPDTAGGEQYF. The CDR3 coding sequence is TGCGCCAGCAGCCTCCCCCCCGACACGGCCGGTGGCGAGCAGTACTTC. The rearrangement joins TRBV5-1 to TRBJ2-7, with D hard to call. CDR1 and CDR2 (germline): SGHRS, YFSETQ. The V gene lost 4 bases and the J gene lost 6 bases, with 23 bases spanning the gap. The CDR3 is 16 amino acids. Full variable domain (remainder filled in from reference TRBV5-1 and TRBJ2-7): KAGVTQTPRYLIKTRGQQVTLSCSPISGHRSVSWYQQTPGQGLQFLFEYFSETQRNKGNFPGRFSGRQFSNSRSEMNVSTLELGDSALYLCASSLPPDTAGGEQYFGPGTRLTVT.

The CDR3 protein is CASSGAGDSPLHF. The CDR3 DNA follows: TGTGCCAGCAGCGGAGCGGGGGATTCACCCCTCCACTTT. The V call is TRBV2, the J call TRBJ1-6, with D tentatively TRBD1 (5 bases). The germline CDR1 and CDR2 sequences are SNHLY and FYNNEI. This CDR3 region has 13 residues. V was pared by 6 bases and J by 8 bases, with 11 bases between. Combining the CDR3 with reference TRBV2 and TRBJ1-6 gives the whole variable domain EPEVTQTPSHQVTQMGQEVILRCVPISNHLYFYWYRQILGQKVEFLVSFYNNEISEKSEIFDDQFSVERPDGSNFTLKIRSTKLEDSAMYFCASSGAGDSPLHFGNGTRLTVT.